This is a list of T cell receptor beta chains from one sample in a study of CD8+ T cells in alopecia areata. Generated by immunoSEQ multiplex PCR, the TCRdb table keeps only in-frame clones and is missing some. The table records 160,000 or so clones, roughly 63% of them present only once. Sequencing used CD4+ T cells sorted from blood, obtained between weeks 55 and 65, from a patient treated with tofacitinib. These receptors came from a human donor with alopecia areata. Both conserved end residues are part of each CDR3. A D gene is named only where the DNA matches it firmly. Clone sizes are given selectively: once, few, many, or a class where the clone is expanded.

D gene: NA; J gene: TRBJ1-2; clone size: once; V gene: TRBV4-1; CDR3 DNA: TGCGCCAGCAGCCAAGGGCAGGGGCAGGGTGGCTACACCTTC; CDR3 protein: CASSQGQGQGGYTF
D gene: TRBD1; J gene: TRBJ2-7; clone size: few; V gene: TRBV6-5; CDR3 DNA: TGTGCCAGCAGTTCGACAGGGGTGGTTCAGCAGTACTTC; CDR3 protein: CASSSTGVVQQYF
D gene: NA; J gene: TRBJ2-1; clone size: once; V gene: TRBV30; CDR3 DNA: TGTGCCTGGAGCAAACAGGTTTGGGGCAATGAGCAGTTCTTC; CDR3 protein: CAWSKQVWGNEQFF
D gene: NA; J gene: TRBJ2-5; clone size: NA; V gene: TRBV29-1; CDR3 DNA: TGCAGCGGTCAACAGGGAGGAGTAGAGACCCAGTACTTC; CDR3 protein: CSGQQGGVETQYF
D gene: NA; J gene: TRBJ1-5; clone size: NA; V gene: TRBV7-9; CDR3 DNA: TGTGCCAGCACAACAGGGCCGAGCAATCAGCCCCAGCATTTT; CDR3 protein: CASTTGPSNQPQHF
D gene: NA; J gene: TRBJ1-2; clone size: NA; V gene: TRBV6-1; CDR3 DNA: TGTGCCAGCAGTGTTCGCCAGACCTCTAACTATGGCTACACCTTC; CDR3 protein: CASSVRQTSNYGYTF
D gene: NA; J gene: TRBJ1-1; clone size: NA; V gene: TRBV11-2; CDR3 DNA: TGTGCCAGCAGCACCTCGGGCGGGGGCGCGAGCACTGAAGCTTTCTTT; CDR3 protein: CASSTSGGGASTEAFF
D gene: NA; J gene: TRBJ2-7; clone size: few; V gene: TRBV29-1; CDR3 DNA: TGCAGCGTGACCCCCTGGGACGGCCGGTCCTACGAGCAGTACTTC; CDR3 protein: CSVTPWDGRSYEQYF
D gene: TRBD1; J gene: TRBJ2-1; clone size: NA; V gene: TRBV5-1; CDR3 DNA: TGCGCCAGCAGCTCCGGGGGACAGGTTCACAATGAGCAGTTCTTC; CDR3 protein: CASSSGGQVHNEQFF
D gene: NA; J gene: TRBJ1-4; clone size: few; V gene: TRBV5-1; CDR3 DNA: TGCGCCAGCAGCTTTTCCGGGAAACTGTTTTTT; CDR3 protein: CASSFSGKLFF
D gene: NA; J gene: TRBJ1-2; clone size: NA; V gene: TRBV9; CDR3 DNA: TGTGCCAGCAGCCCACACAGGGCCGTAAGGGGCTACACCTTC; CDR3 protein: CASSPHRAVRGYTF
D gene: TRBD1; J gene: TRBJ2-5; clone size: NA; V gene: TRBV2; CDR3 DNA: TGTGCCAGCAGTCTTCACCCCAGGGGGATGACAGAGACCCAGTACTTC; CDR3 protein: CASSLHPRGMTETQYF
D gene: TRBD2; J gene: TRBJ2-3; clone size: NA; V gene: TRBV12-5; CDR3 DNA: TGTGCTAGTGGTTTGGTACTTGGCGGGGGAAACACAGATACGCAGTATTTT; CDR3 protein: CASGLVLGGGNTDTQYF
D gene: NA; J gene: TRBJ1-1; clone size: few; V gene: TRBV9; CDR3 DNA: TGTGCCAGCAGCCTCGGACAGAACACTGAAGCTTTCTTT; CDR3 protein: CASSLGQNTEAFF
D gene: NA; J gene: TRBJ2-3; clone size: NA; V gene: TRBV6-5; CDR3 DNA: TGTGCCAGCAGTTATGTGGGGGGCCCACCGACAGATACGCAGTATTTT; CDR3 protein: CASSYVGGPPTDTQYF
D gene: TRBD2; J gene: TRBJ2-1; clone size: NA; V gene: TRBV29-1; CDR3 DNA: TGCAGCGTTTACTTAGCGGGGGCCACCTACAATGAGCAGTTCTTC; CDR3 protein: CSVYLAGATYNEQFF
D gene: NA; J gene: TRBJ2-7; clone size: NA; V gene: TRBV29-1; CDR3 DNA: TGCAGCGTTGTAAATGTGAATTACGAGCAGTACTTC; CDR3 protein: CSVVNVNYEQYF
D gene: NA; J gene: TRBJ2-2; clone size: once; V gene: TRBV6-6; CDR3 DNA: TGTGCCAGCACCCTAAGACAGAACACCGGGGAGCTGTTTTTT; CDR3 protein: CASTLRQNTGELFF
D gene: TRBD1; J gene: TRBJ2-2; clone size: few; V gene: TRBV29-1; CDR3 DNA: TGCAGCGCCGAAGGGCTCCCGACAGGGGCTAACACCGGGGAGCTGTTTTTT; CDR3 protein: CSAEGLPTGANTGELFF
D gene: TRBD1; J gene: TRBJ2-3; clone size: few; V gene: TRBV30; CDR3 DNA: TGTGCCTGGGGGCCCCAGACAGGGGGCATCACAGATACGCAGTATTTT; CDR3 protein: CAWGPQTGGITDTQYF
D gene: NA; J gene: TRBJ2-3; clone size: few; V gene: TRBV29-1; CDR3 DNA: TGCAGCGTCGCTGGGCGCGGCACAGATACGCAGTATTTT; CDR3 protein: CSVAGRGTDTQYF
D gene: NA; J gene: TRBJ2-5; clone size: NA; V gene: TRBV25-1; CDR3 DNA: TGTGCCAGCAGTTCGAGGGACTCAGAGACCCAGTACTTC; CDR3 protein: CASSSRDSETQYF
D gene: NA; J gene: TRBJ2-1; clone size: NA; V gene: TRBV6-5; CDR3 DNA: TGTGTCAGCAGGAAACGCTACCTGGGAGAGCAGTTCTTC; CDR3 protein: CVSRKRYLGEQFF
D gene: NA; J gene: TRBJ2-3; clone size: NA; V gene: TRBV7-9; CDR3 DNA: TGTGCCAGCAGCCCACAGGGCCCTCTGGATACGCAGTATTTT; CDR3 protein: CASSPQGPLDTQYF
D gene: TRBD1; J gene: TRBJ1-5; clone size: NA; V gene: TRBV7-2; CDR3 DNA: TGTGCCAGCAGTTGCGGACAGGTTGATAGCAATCAGCCCCAGCATTTT; CDR3 protein: CASSCGQVDSNQPQHF
D gene: NA; J gene: TRBJ1-5; clone size: NA; V gene: TRBV4-1; CDR3 DNA: TGCGCCAGCAGCCAACCGGGACCCATTCAGCCCCAGCATTTT; CDR3 protein: CASSQPGPIQPQHF
D gene: TRBD2; J gene: TRBJ2-3; clone size: NA; V gene: TRBV9; CDR3 DNA: TGTGCCAGCAGCTCCCGGACTAGCGGCACAGATACGCAGTATTTT; CDR3 protein: CASSSRTSGTDTQYF
D gene: NA; J gene: TRBJ2-3; clone size: NA; V gene: TRBV5-6; CDR3 DNA: TGTGCCAGCAGCTTCCTGCAGGGCAGCACAGATACGCAGTATTTT; CDR3 protein: CASSFLQGSTDTQYF
D gene: NA; J gene: TRBJ2-4; clone size: NA; V gene: TRBV7-2; CDR3 DNA: TGTGCCAGCAGCTTGGAGGGGGGGAAAAACATTCAGTACTTC; CDR3 protein: CASSLEGGKNIQYF
D gene: NA; J gene: TRBJ1-5; clone size: NA; V gene: TRBV5-1; CDR3 DNA: TGCGCCAGCAGCTTCGAAGGAACCCTCAATCAGCCCCAGCATTTT; CDR3 protein: CASSFEGTLNQPQHF
D gene: NA; J gene: TRBJ2-1; clone size: NA; V gene: TRBV10-3; CDR3 DNA: TGTGCCATCAGTGAGTCGAGGAATGAGCAGTTCTTC; CDR3 protein: CAISESRNEQFF
D gene: NA; J gene: TRBJ1-4; clone size: NA; V gene: TRBV2; CDR3 DNA: TGTGCCAGCAAGCAGGGGTTAAATAATGAAAAACTGTTTTTT; CDR3 protein: CASKQGLNNEKLFF
D gene: NA; J gene: TRBJ1-2; clone size: NA; V gene: TRBV27; CDR3 DNA: TGTGCCAGCAGCCGGGACCGCGGGGGCTACACCTTC; CDR3 protein: CASSRDRGGYTF
D gene: TRBD1; J gene: TRBJ1-6; clone size: NA; V gene: TRBV9; CDR3 DNA: TGTGCCAGCAGCCCTAGGACAGGGAACAATTCACCCCTCCACTTT; CDR3 protein: CASSPRTGNNSPLHF
D gene: NA; J gene: TRBJ1-6; clone size: NA; V gene: TRBV30; CDR3 DNA: TGTGCCTGCCACCCGGCAGGGCTCCGGAATTCACCCCTCCACTTT; CDR3 protein: CACHPAGLRNSPLHF
D gene: NA; J gene: TRBJ2-7; clone size: NA; V gene: TRBV7-2; CDR3 DNA: TGTGCCAGCAGCATCTCCTGGGTTTCCTACGAGCAGTACTTC; CDR3 protein: CASSISWVSYEQYF
D gene: TRBD2; J gene: TRBJ2-7; clone size: few; V gene: TRBV28; CDR3 DNA: TGTGCCAGCAAGGCGGGAGCGGGGGGATCGGCCTACGAGCAGTACTTC; CDR3 protein: CASKAGAGGSAYEQYF
D gene: NA; J gene: TRBJ2-7; clone size: NA; V gene: TRBV29-1; CDR3 DNA: TGCAGCGTGCTCCAGGGATTACGCGAGCAGTACTTC; CDR3 protein: CSVLQGLREQYF
D gene: NA; J gene: TRBJ1-2; clone size: few; V gene: TRBV20-1; CDR3 DNA: TGCAGTGCTACCAGGACCTATGGCTACACCTTC; CDR3 protein: CSATRTYGYTF
D gene: NA; J gene: TRBJ2-3; clone size: NA; V gene: TRBV5-1; CDR3 DNA: TGCGCCAGCAGCGATGGACTGGATACGCAGTATTTT; CDR3 protein: CASSDGLDTQYF